Each of the 5 T cell receptor beta chains below was sequenced from the same sample in a study of immune evolution from preneoplasia to lung adenocarcinoma. Clones were read by immunoSEQ multiplex PCR, and TCRdb kept only the in-frame ones, dropping some. Among about 5,000 clones listed, about 82% were seen once. The material sequenced was FFPE adjacent normal lung tissue. These receptors all come from a donor at least 70 years old with lung adenocarcinoma.

The chain couples TRBV11-2 to TRBJ2-3, with D possibly matching TRBD1 (5 bases). From germline, CDR1 is SGHAT and CDR2 FQNNGV. CDR3 length: 16 residues. Trimming took off 5 bases at V and 2 bases at J, with 17 bases between the two ends. The CDR3 protein is CASSLYGVGLTDTQYF. The CDR3 region has the DNA TGTGCCAGCAGCCTTTATGGCGTGGGGCTCACAGATACGCAGTATTTT. The complete variable domain, with remaining parts taken from reference TRBV11-2 and TRBJ2-3, reads EAGVAQSPRYKIIEKRQSVAFWCNPISGHATLYWYQQILGQGPKLLIQFQNNGVVDDSQLPKDRFSAERLKGVDSTLKIQPAKLEDSAVYLCASSLYGVGLTDTQYFGPGTRLTVL.

V is TRBV4-1 and J is TRBJ1-5; D is perhaps TRBD1 (5 bases). V lost 1 base, J lost 7 bases, and 14 bases lay in between. This CDR3 spans 15 amino acids. Germline CDR1 and CDR2: MGHRA and YSYEKL. CDR3 DNA: TGCGCCAGCAGCCAAGTTATGGGGGGTGGACAGCCCCAGCATTTT. Protein sequence: CASSQVMGGGQPQHF.

V is TRBV30 and J is TRBJ1-1; 7 positions agree with TRBD1. Germline V gene lookup returns CDR1 GTSNPN and CDR2 SVGIG (reference sequence). The CDR3 length is 13 residues. The ends lost 3 bases at V and 5 bases at J; junction bases unmatched: 6. The CDR3 nucleotides are TGTGCCTGGAGCGGGACAGCGTGGACTGAAGCTTTCTTT. This codes for CAWSGTAWTEAFF.

Here the CDR3 DNA reads TGTGCCAGCAGTTTAGCACCTACCTACTATGGCTACACCTTC. It encodes CASSLAPTYYGYTF. The chain couples TRBV27 to TRBJ1-2; D call uncertain. V was pared by 2 bases and J by 3 bases, with 10 bases between. The CDR3 has 14 amino acids. Germline CDR1 is MNHEY and CDR2 is SMNVEV (reference sequence).

The chain combines TRBV10-3 with TRBJ2-2, with 10 bases matching TRBD1. This CDR3 is 14 amino acids long. Germline V gene data show CDR1 as ENHRY and CDR2 as SYGVKD. The ends lost 11 bases at V and 4 bases at J; junction bases unmatched: 7. The CDR3 sequence: CASRDRGATGELFF. In DNA, the CDR3 is TGTGCCTCCCGGGACAGGGGCGCCACCGGGGAGCTGTTTTTT.